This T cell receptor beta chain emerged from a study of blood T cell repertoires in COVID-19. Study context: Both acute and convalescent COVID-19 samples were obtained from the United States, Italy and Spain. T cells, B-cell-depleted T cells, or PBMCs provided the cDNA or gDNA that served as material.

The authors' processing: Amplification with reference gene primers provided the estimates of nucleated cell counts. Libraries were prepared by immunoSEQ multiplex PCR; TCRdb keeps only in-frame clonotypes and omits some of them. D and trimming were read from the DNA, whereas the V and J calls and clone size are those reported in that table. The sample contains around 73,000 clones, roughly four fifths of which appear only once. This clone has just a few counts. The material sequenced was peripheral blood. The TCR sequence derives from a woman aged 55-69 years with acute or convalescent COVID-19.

The CDR3 reads CASSLRRQDNEQFF. CDR3 sequence (DNA): TGTGCCAGCAGCCTCAGAAGACAAGACAATGAGCAGTTCTTC. The genes are TRBV7-2 and TRBJ2-1; D remains unclear. Trimming cost V 5 bases and J 5 bases, with 13 bases left between them. From germline, CDR1 is SGHTA and CDR2 FQGNSA. The CDR3 is made up of 14 amino acids.